This entry describes one T cell receptor (beta chain). This record belongs to a study of blood T cell repertoires in COVID-19. The V segment lost 5 bases and the J segment 3 bases; nucleotides outside the gene matches: 6. The CDR3 contains 15 residues. From germline, CDR1 is LNHDA and CDR2 SQIVND (reference sequence). The table came from immunoSEQ multiplex PCR; TCRdb's copy has only in-frame clones and leaves some out. Among under 200,000 clones, roughly 80% were seen once, and the ten largest hold 3.7%. This sequence originates from an elderly woman with acute or convalescent COVID-19. Sequenced material: peripheral blood. The chain combines TRBV19 with TRBJ2-2; 7 bases agree with TRBD2. The CDR3 region is CASSRRGVDTGELFF. The CDR3 DNA reads TGTGCCAGTAGTCGTCGGGGGGTTGACACCGGGGAGCTGTTTTTT.